Given below is one T cell receptor beta chain in context. Its target is not known. Germline V gene data show CDR1 as SGHVS and CDR2 as FNYEAQ. The CDR3 loop spans 14 amino acids. Trimming pared 7 bases from V and 5 bases from J, leaving 15 bases between. This record comes from a study of cytomegalovirus exposure and HLA in healthy donors. Study-wide findings and caveats: Most of the TCR beta V segments (in an earlier analysis) were productive either about 90% or about 30% of the time.

The PCR had 60 Vbeta and 13 Jbeta primers. Measured with immunoSEQ multiplex PCR; TCRdb has only the in-frame clones, and not every one. Of under 70,000 clones detected, about 80% appear once; the ten largest clones hold about 3.1%. The source of this sequence is a man aged 50 to 60 in good health and CMV-seronegative. The chain uses TRBV7-6 and TRBJ2-1; a weak D match, TRBD2 (5 bases). The sequencing sample was made of PBMCs. DNA of the CDR3: TGTGCCAGCACCCGAGCCCGGGGAAACAATGAGCAGTTCTTC. It yields the protein CASTRARGNNEQFF.